This is a list of T cell receptor beta chains from one sample in a study of CD8+CD57+ T cells in acquired aplastic anemia. TCRdb ran MiXCR on the reads and lists one entry per CDR3 protein. Of fewer than 200,000 distinct CDR3 sequences in the sample, around 50% are singletons; the top ten hold 13%. Sample: sorted CD4+, CD8+, or CD8+CD57+ T cells (not recorded which) from PBMCs. Source of these receptors: a human donor with aplastic anemia. The CDR3 runs from the conserved cysteine through the conserved F or W. Fields, in order: clone size, J gene, D gene, V gene, CDR3 DNA, CDR3 protein. The D gene is left open where the match is weak. Some rows mark clone size as missing; the rest say once, few, many or name a class of expanded clone.

clone_size: few
j_call: TRBJ2-5
d_call: TRBD1
v_call: TRBV20-1
cdr3_nt: TGCAGTGCGAAACAGGGGAACCAAGAGACCCAGTACTTC
cdr3_aa: CSAKQGNQETQYF

clone_size: many
j_call: TRBJ2-7
d_call: NA
v_call: TRBV7-9
cdr3_nt: TGTGCCAGCAGCTTAATAGCCTACGAGCAGTACTTC
cdr3_aa: CASSLIAYEQYF

clone_size: NA
j_call: TRBJ2-7
d_call: NA
v_call: TRBV7-2
cdr3_nt: TGTGCCAGCAGCTTAGCACGGGACATATACGAGCAGTACTTC
cdr3_aa: CASSLARDIYEQYF

clone_size: NA
j_call: TRBJ1-1
d_call: NA
v_call: TRBV10-3
cdr3_nt: TGTGCCATCAGTGGGGACGGGTCTGGAAACACCAACACTGAAGCTTTCTTT
cdr3_aa: CAISGDGSGNTNTEAFF

clone_size: few
j_call: TRBJ2-2
d_call: NA
v_call: TRBV9
cdr3_nt: TGTGCCAGCAGCGTAGCTTGGGACACCGGGGAGCTGTTTTTT
cdr3_aa: CASSVAWDTGELFF

clone_size: NA
j_call: TRBJ2-5
d_call: NA
v_call: TRBV2
cdr3_nt: TGTGCCAGCAGTGATGGCACTTACCAAGAGACCCAGTACTTC
cdr3_aa: CASSDGTYQETQYF

clone_size: many
j_call: TRBJ2-4
d_call: NA
v_call: TRBV11-2
cdr3_nt: TGTGCCAGCAGCCCCAGGGGGGGTCTAGCCAAAAACATTCAGTACTTC
cdr3_aa: CASSPRGGLAKNIQYF

clone_size: many
j_call: TRBJ1-5
d_call: NA
v_call: TRBV19
cdr3_nt: TGTGCCAGTAGTATGTTAGGTCAGCCCCAGCATTTT
cdr3_aa: CASSMLGQPQHF

clone_size: NA
j_call: TRBJ1-1
d_call: TRBD1
v_call: TRBV6-2/TRBV6-3
cdr3_nt: TGTGCCAGCAGGTCCCCACAGGGGAGGAACACTGAAGCTTTCTTT
cdr3_aa: CASRSPQGRNTEAFF

clone_size: many
j_call: TRBJ2-5
d_call: TRBD2
v_call: TRBV20-1
cdr3_nt: TGCAGTGCCACACCTCCTCCTAGCGGGGGGCCCCAAGAGACCCAGTACTTC
cdr3_aa: CSATPPPSGGPQETQYF

clone_size: few
j_call: TRBJ1-3
d_call: NA
v_call: TRBV24-1
cdr3_nt: TGTGCCACCAGTCGCTCCAGGGGCGACTCTGGAAACACCATATATTTT
cdr3_aa: CATSRSRGDSGNTIYF

clone_size: few
j_call: TRBJ1-2
d_call: NA
v_call: TRBV15
cdr3_nt: TGTGCCACGCAAGAATACTATGGCTACACCTTC
cdr3_aa: CATQEYYGYTF

clone_size: many
j_call: TRBJ1-3
d_call: NA
v_call: TRBV15
cdr3_nt: TGTGCCACCAGCAGAGATGGGGCAGGGGGAAACACCATATATTTT
cdr3_aa: CATSRDGAGGNTIYF

clone_size: few
j_call: TRBJ2-3
d_call: TRBD2
v_call: TRBV19
cdr3_nt: TGTGCCAGTAGTATAGGGGCTAGCGGGGGGGCGGTCCCTAGCACAGATACGCAGTATTTT
cdr3_aa: CASSIGASGGAVPSTDTQYF

clone_size: few
j_call: TRBJ1-4
d_call: NA
v_call: TRBV6-1
cdr3_nt: TGTGCCAGCAGCCCGTTCCCCCAAACTAATGAAAAACTGTTTTTT
cdr3_aa: CASSPFPQTNEKLFF

clone_size: NA
j_call: TRBJ2-5
d_call: NA
v_call: TRBV19
cdr3_nt: TGTGCCAGTAGTATAGGTCTGAACTCGGAGACCCAGTACTTC
cdr3_aa: CASSIGLNSETQYF

clone_size: NA
j_call: TRBJ2-7
d_call: NA
v_call: TRBV20-1
cdr3_nt: TGCAGTGCTAAGTCCAGGGGATACGAGCAGTACTTC
cdr3_aa: CSAKSRGYEQYF